Below are 28 T cell receptor beta chains sequenced from a single sample in a study of T cells in localized non-small cell lung cancer. Only in-frame clones appear in the TCRdb table, and some are missing; sequencing was by immunoSEQ multiplex PCR. This sample carries tens of thousands of clones, 83% of them seen once, and the ten largest clones take roughly 7.5%. The sequencing here drew on PBMCs, taken before any cancer treatment. The origin of the receptors is a man aged 35-69 years with stage II lung adenocarcinoma.

The rearrangement links TRBV6-5 to TRBJ1-6; TRBD1 aligns across 12 bases. The V gene's germline CDR1 is MNHEY and CDR2 SVGAGI. The J segment lost 14 bases and the V segment lost 0 bases, leaving 5 bases of the junction unmatched. This CDR3 contains 15 residues. The CDR3 nucleotides read TGTGCCAGCAGTTACTCGGGACAGGGGGCCGAGGCCCTCCACTTT. Translation gives CASSYSGQGAEALHF.

The rearrangement joins TRBV6-5 to TRBJ1-1; D is ambiguous. The CDR3 covers 13 residues. Trimming took off 5 bases at V and 5 bases at J, with 12 bases between the two ends. The germline V gene encodes CDR1 MNHEY and CDR2 SVGAGI. The CDR3 is CASSEYKGTEAFF. As DNA, the CDR3 is TGTGCCAGCAGTGAATACAAGGGTACTGAAGCTTTCTTT.

This clone was picked up a small number of times. V and J are TRBV27 and TRBJ1-2; D unresolved. V dropped 5 bases and J dropped 2 bases, with 9 bases sitting between them. Germline-derived CDR1 and CDR2 are MNHEY and SMNVEV (reference sequence). CDR3 size: 13 residues. CDR3 bases: TGTGCCAGCAGTCTACAGCCGAACTATGGCTACACCTTC. Translation: CASSLQPNYGYTF.

This chain joins TRBV7-2 and TRBJ2-1, with TRBD2 identical over 10 bases. The CDR3 has 18 amino acids. CDR1 and CDR2 from the germline V gene are SGHTA and FQGNSA. Trimming at V came to 5 bases and at J to 4 bases, leaving 14 bases not matched to a gene. CDR3 region: CASSLPVQSGRVYNEQFF. CDR3 nucleotides: TGTGCCAGCAGCCTACCGGTCCAAAGCGGGAGGGTATACAATGAGCAGTTCTTC.

This clone was seen a handful of times. The rearrangement uses TRBV9 and TRBJ1-6; D not resolved. The germline gives CDR1 SGDLS, CDR2 YYNGEE. The CDR3 has 12 amino acids. The V end was cut by 1 base, the J end by 9 bases, with 5 bases between. CDR3 nucleotides: TGTGCCAGCAGCGTAAAGAGTTCACCCCTCCACTTT. Its protein is CASSVKSSPLHF.

This clone was counted only a few times. V is TRBV9 and J is TRBJ2-3; TRBD2 is a possible D gene (6 bases). The CDR3 is made up of 14 amino acids. V was trimmed by 0 bases and J by 3 bases, leaving 8 bases between them. Germline CDR1 and CDR2: SGDLS and YYNGEE. The CDR3 coding sequence is TGTGCCAGCAGCGTAGGTAGCGGTACAGATACGCAGTATTTT. It is translated as CASSVGSGTDTQYF.

This sequence joins TRBV7-2 and TRBJ1-5; perhaps TRBD1 as D (6 bases). This CDR3 spans 14 amino acids. The ends were cut back, 4 bases at V and 5 bases at J, with 12 bases in the middle. Germline-derived CDR1 and CDR2 are SGHTA and FQGNSA. CDR3 loop: CASSSETGYQPQHF. DNA of the CDR3: TGTGCCAGCAGCTCCGAAACAGGGTATCAGCCCCAGCATTTT.

The rearrangement joins TRBV4-1 to TRBJ1-1, with D perhaps matching TRBD1 (6 bases). Trimming stripped 1 base from V and 2 bases from J, with 23 bases between. CDR1 is MGHRA and CDR2 is YSYEKL in the germline V gene. The CDR3 length is 19 residues. The CDR3 DNA follows: TGCGCCAGCAGCCAAGTTTTTGGGACATTAGGAGCTACCAACACTGAAGCTTTCTTT. Translating gives CASSQVFGTLGATNTEAFF.

The chain joins TRBV14 to TRBJ2-4; 12 positions agree with TRBD2. CDR3 size: 18 residues. Trimming at V came to 2 bases and at J to 0 bases, leaving 5 bases not matched to a gene. Per the germline V gene, CDR1 is SGHDN and CDR2 is FVKESK. The CDR3 protein is CASSQTSGGFLAKNIQYF. CDR3 bases: TGTGCCAGCAGCCAAACTAGCGGGGGGTTTCTAGCCAAAAACATTCAGTACTTC.

The V gene is TRBV5-1, the J gene TRBJ2-7; no firm D call. V dropped 4 bases and J dropped 0 bases, with 8 bases sitting between them. Looked up from germline, CDR1 is SGHRS and CDR2 is YFSETQ. The CDR3 is made up of 13 amino acids. The CDR3 protein is CASSVEASYEQYF. DNA for the CDR3: TGCGCCAGCAGCGTAGAGGCCTCCTACGAGCAGTACTTC.

This clone was seen more than once but under ten times. The chain carries TRBV5-4 and TRBJ1-6; 7 positions agree with TRBD1. CDR1 and CDR2 from the germline V gene are SGHNT and YYREEE (reference sequence). This CDR3 is 15 amino acids long. The trim removed 4 bases at V and 3 bases at J, leaving 4 bases unmatched. The CDR3, as DNA: TGTGCCAGCAGCCCCCGACAGGGCTATAATTCACCCCTCCACTTT. Its protein is CASSPRQGYNSPLHF.

This chain joins TRBV19 and TRBJ2-2; TRBD2 aligns across 14 bases. With 6 bases clipped from V and 5 bases from J, the junction kept 20 bases outside the gene matches. CDR3 length: 21 residues. Germline CDR1 LNHDA, CDR2 SQIVND (reference sequence). In DNA, the CDR3 is TGTGCCAGTAGAAACGTGGGACTAGCGGGAGAGCCAGGGGGTCGGACCGGGGAGCTGTTTTTT. The encoded protein is CASRNVGLAGEPGGRTGELFF.

This chain uses TRBV5-4 with TRBJ2-1; 14 nucleotides line up with TRBD2. The CDR3 totals 19 residues. Germline V CDR1 and CDR2: SGHNT, YYREEE (reference sequence). Trimming cost V 4 bases and J 0 bases; bases outside gene matches: 9. In DNA form, the CDR3 reads TGTGCCAGCAGCCCTGGACTAGCGGGGGGCGGGAGCTCCTACAATGAGCAGTTCTTC. This codes for CASSPGLAGGGSSYNEQFF. Complete variable domain (other parts from reference TRBV5-4 and TRBJ2-1): ETGVTQSPTHLIKTRGQQVTLRCSSQSGHNTVSWYQQALGQGPQFIFQYYREEENGRGNFPPRFSGLQFPNYSSELNVNALELDDSALYLCASSPGLAGGGSSYNEQFFGPGTRLTVL.

V usage is TRBV6-6 and J usage is TRBJ1-5; 7 bases match TRBD1. V dropped 5 bases and J dropped 5; count of bases not matched to a gene: 12. This CDR3 comprises 16 residues. Germline CDR1 reads MNHNY; CDR2 reads SVGAGI (reference sequence). This CDR3 is CASSPHDREDDQPQHF. The CDR3 coding sequence is TGTGCCAGCAGTCCCCACGACAGGGAGGATGATCAGCCCCAGCATTTT.

This rearrangement joins TRBV20-1 to TRBJ2-1; D unclear. The CDR3 consists of 11 residues. V dropped 3 bases and J dropped 9 bases, with 9 bases sitting between them. Germline lookup yields CDR1 DFQATT and CDR2 SNEGSKA (reference sequence). The CDR3 DNA reads TGCAGTGCTAGGAAGGGTGTTGAGCAGTTCTTC. This sequence encodes CSARKGVEQFF.

V usage is TRBV5-4 and J usage is TRBJ1-2, with unresolved D. The CDR3 length is 14 residues. The V and J ends lost 0 bases and 1 base respectively, with 7 bases between them. Germline-derived CDR1 and CDR2 are SGHNT and YYREEE (reference sequence). The CDR3 DNA reads as TGTGCCAGCAGCTTGGGAGTGAATAACTATGGCTACACCTTC. It specifies CASSLGVNNYGYTF.

The chain joins TRBV6-1 to TRBJ1-4; tentative D call: TRBD1 (6 bases). Trimming removed 7 bases from V and 3 bases from J, with 15 bases in between. The length of the CDR3 is 15 residues. The germline V gene has CDR1 MNHNS and CDR2 SASEGT. CDR3: CASKADRLANEKLFF. CDR3 sequence (DNA): TGTGCCAGCAAGGCCGACAGGTTGGCTAATGAAAAACTGTTTTTT.

The chain joins TRBV6-6 to TRBJ1-2; 10 bases agree with TRBD1. Germline loops: CDR1 MNHNY, CDR2 SVGAGI (reference sequence). Trimming removed 5 bases from V and 2 bases from J; junction bases left unmatched: 5. The CDR3 consists of 15 residues. The CDR3 sequence: CASSIRDRGNYGYTF. CDR3 DNA sequence: TGTGCCAGCAGTATTCGGGACAGGGGCAACTATGGCTACACCTTC.

The V call is TRBV27, the J call TRBJ1-5; no clear D gene. The V and J ends lost 4 bases and 7 bases respectively, with 14 bases between them. The CDR3 has 14 amino acids. The V gene's germline CDR1 is MNHEY and CDR2 SMNVEV (reference sequence). The CDR3 is CASSSGLGNQPQHF. The CDR3, as DNA: TGTGCCAGCAGTTCCGGACTCGGTAACCAGCCCCAGCATTTT.

The V and J genes are TRBV7-2 and TRBJ2-2, with D maybe TRBD2 (5 bases). Trimming stripped 8 bases from V and 0 bases from J, with 10 bases between. The germline V gene has CDR1 SGHTA and CDR2 FQGNSA. The CDR3 runs to 14 residues. CDR3 sequence: CASGSATNTGELFF. DNA for the CDR3: TGTGCCAGCGGGAGCGCCACGAACACCGGGGAGCTGTTTTTT.

This clone was detected a few times. The chain employs TRBV5-6 and TRBJ2-3, with D possibly TRBD1 on 6 matching bases. The V end was cut by 2 bases, the J end by 7 bases, with 26 bases between. The CDR3 is made up of 18 amino acids. The germline gives CDR1 SGHDT, CDR2 YYEEEE. CDR3 in amino acids: CASSLATGGYLISNTQYF. CDR3 sequence (DNA): TGTGCCAGCAGCTTAGCGACAGGAGGCTATCTAATATCCAATACGCAGTATTTT.

This rearrangement joins TRBV9 to TRBJ2-1, with 13 bases lining up with TRBD2. V trimming: 4 bases; J trimming: 2 bases; junction bases outside the gene matches: 3. The germline V gene has CDR1 SGDLS and CDR2 YYNGEE. The CDR3 is 16 residues long. This chain's CDR3 is CASSPGLAGAYNEQFF. The CDR3, as DNA: TGTGCCAGCAGCCCCGGACTAGCGGGGGCCTACAATGAGCAGTTCTTC.

V usage is TRBV9 and J usage is TRBJ1-6, with D unresolved. The germline V gene has CDR1 SGDLS and CDR2 YYNGEE. Trimming cost V 4 bases and J 7 bases, with 15 bases left between them. This CDR3 has 15 amino acids. The chain's CDR3 is CASSPQALDNSPLHF. For the CDR3, the DNA is TGTGCCAGCAGCCCTCAGGCACTAGACAATTCACCCCTCCACTTT.

CDR3 nucleotide sequence: TGTGCCAGCAGCTGGATGGGAGAGGGCACTGAAGCTTTCTTT. It encodes CASSWMGEGTEAFF. J is TRBJ1-1 and V is TRBV7-9; the D is unclear. Germline V CDR1 and CDR2: SEHNR, FQNEAQ (reference sequence). V was shortened by 4 bases and J by 4 bases, with 13 bases between the two germline ends. CDR3 length: 14 residues.

The chain employs TRBV5-6 and TRBJ2-7; no reliable D call. Germline loops: CDR1 SGHDT, CDR2 YYEEEE. V was clipped by 0 bases and J by 6 bases, with 13 bases between them. The CDR3 runs 14 residues. The CDR3 nucleotides read TGTGCCAGCAGCTTGGAGAACACAGTAGGCGAGCAGTACTTC. Protein sequence: CASSLENTVGEQYF.

The rearrangement links TRBV14 to TRBJ1-2, with 7 bases fitting TRBD1. V trimming: 0 bases; J trimming: 8 bases; junction bases outside the gene matches: 9. This CDR3 is 15 amino acids long. Per the germline V gene, CDR1 is SGHDN and CDR2 is FVKESK. This CDR3 reads CASSQDGQALRGYTF. CDR3 in DNA: TGTGCCAGCAGCCAAGATGGACAGGCGCTTAGGGGCTACACCTTC.

This chain uses TRBV7-6 with TRBJ2-3; D remains unclear. Germline values: CDR1 SGHVS, CDR2 FNYEAQ. CDR3 length: 12 residues. The V gene lost 7 bases and the J gene lost 6 bases, with 11 bases spanning the gap. CDR3 sequence: CASTDGSDTQYF. The CDR3 DNA sequence: TGTGCCAGCACAGACGGGTCGGATACGCAGTATTTT.

The chain links TRBV19 to TRBJ1-5, with TRBD1 matching over 9 bases. The CDR3 loop spans 17 amino acids. Germline values: CDR1 LNHDA, CDR2 SQIVND (reference sequence). The V and J ends lost 5 bases and 2 bases, in that order; junction bases with no gene match: 10. The CDR3 loop is CASSRSMTGGGNQPQHF. The CDR3 region has the DNA TGTGCCAGTAGTCGTTCCATGACAGGGGGTGGCAATCAGCCCCAGCATTTT.